This TCR beta chain was sequenced for a study of T-cell reconstitution after alpha-beta-depleted transplantation in children. Molecular barcoding with unique molecular identifiers was used for the TCRbeta library. TCRdb re-called the PCR reads through MiXCR, storing one row per CDR3 protein. This table has just over 350,000 distinct CDR3 sequences, roughly 15% appearing once. This clonotype showed up just a few times. The V gene's germline CDR1 is LNHDA and CDR2 SQIVND (reference sequence). This CDR3 is 14 amino acids long. Trimming left V 1 base short and J 5 bases short, with 11 bases between. The V gene is TRBV19, the J gene TRBJ1-1; D remains ambiguous. The sequence was obtained from a human donor who donated a stem cell graft to a child with Fanconi anemia. Source: PBMCs, taken from the stem cell graft. The DNA of the CDR3 is TGTGCCAGTAGTATAGGGGGTGGAAGAACTGAAGCTTTCTTT. Translated, it gives CASSIGGGRTEAFF.